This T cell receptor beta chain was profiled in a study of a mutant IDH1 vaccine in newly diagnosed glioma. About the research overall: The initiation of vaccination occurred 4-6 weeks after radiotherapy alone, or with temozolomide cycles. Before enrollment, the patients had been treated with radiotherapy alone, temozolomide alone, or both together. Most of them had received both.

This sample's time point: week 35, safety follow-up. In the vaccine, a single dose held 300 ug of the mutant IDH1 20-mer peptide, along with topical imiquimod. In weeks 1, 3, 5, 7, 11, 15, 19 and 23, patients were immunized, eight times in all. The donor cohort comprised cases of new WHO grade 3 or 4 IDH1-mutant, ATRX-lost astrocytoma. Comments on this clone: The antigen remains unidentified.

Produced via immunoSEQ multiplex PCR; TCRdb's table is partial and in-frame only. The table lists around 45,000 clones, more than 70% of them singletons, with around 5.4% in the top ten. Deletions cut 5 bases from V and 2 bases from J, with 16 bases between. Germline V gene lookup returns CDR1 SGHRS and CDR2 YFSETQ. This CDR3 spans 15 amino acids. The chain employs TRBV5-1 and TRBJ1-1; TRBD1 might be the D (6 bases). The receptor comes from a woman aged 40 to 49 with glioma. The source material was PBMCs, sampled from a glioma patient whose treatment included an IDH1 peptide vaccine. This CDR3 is CASRPGGPLNTEAFF. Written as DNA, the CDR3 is TGCGCCAGCAGGCCCGGGGGGCCCCTAAACACTGAAGCTTTCTTT.